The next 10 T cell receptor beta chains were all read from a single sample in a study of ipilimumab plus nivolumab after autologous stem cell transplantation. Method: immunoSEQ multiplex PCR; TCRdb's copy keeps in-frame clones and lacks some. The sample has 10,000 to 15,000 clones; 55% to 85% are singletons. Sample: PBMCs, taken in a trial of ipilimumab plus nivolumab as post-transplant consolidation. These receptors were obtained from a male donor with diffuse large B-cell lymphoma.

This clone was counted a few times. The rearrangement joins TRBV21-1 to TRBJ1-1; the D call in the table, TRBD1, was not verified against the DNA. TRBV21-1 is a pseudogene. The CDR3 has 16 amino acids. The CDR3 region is CASSKEGRGLDTEAFF. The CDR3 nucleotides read TGTGCCAGCAGCAAAGAAGGCAGGGGGCTGGACACTGAAGCTTTCTTT.

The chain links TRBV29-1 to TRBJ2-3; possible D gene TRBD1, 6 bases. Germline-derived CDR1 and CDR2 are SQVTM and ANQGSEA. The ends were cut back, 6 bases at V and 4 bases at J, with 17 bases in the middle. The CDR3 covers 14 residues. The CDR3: CSVSGTTTPDTQYF. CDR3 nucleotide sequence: TGCAGCGTCTCCGGGACAACAACCCCAGATACGCAGTATTTT.

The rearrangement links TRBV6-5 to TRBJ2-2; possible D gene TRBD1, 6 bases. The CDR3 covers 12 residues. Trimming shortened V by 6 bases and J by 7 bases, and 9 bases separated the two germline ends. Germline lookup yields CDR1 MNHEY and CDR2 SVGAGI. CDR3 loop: CASRDSYGELFF. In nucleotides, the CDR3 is TGTGCCAGCAGGGACAGCTACGGGGAGCTGTTTTTT.

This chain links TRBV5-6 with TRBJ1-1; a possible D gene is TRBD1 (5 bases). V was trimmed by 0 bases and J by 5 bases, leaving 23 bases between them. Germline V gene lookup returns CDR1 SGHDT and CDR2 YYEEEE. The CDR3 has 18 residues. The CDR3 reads CASSLVVGLGGAQTEAFF. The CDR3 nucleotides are TGTGCCAGCAGCTTGGTAGTGGGTCTGGGAGGGGCCCAAACTGAAGCTTTCTTT.

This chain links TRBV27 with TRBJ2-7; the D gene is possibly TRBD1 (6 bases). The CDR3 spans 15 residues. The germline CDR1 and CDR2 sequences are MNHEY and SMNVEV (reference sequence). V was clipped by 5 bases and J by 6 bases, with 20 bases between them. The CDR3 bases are TGTGCCAGCAGTCAGGGACACCTGGTCGGTCTCGAGCAGTACTTC. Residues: CASSQGHLVGLEQYF.

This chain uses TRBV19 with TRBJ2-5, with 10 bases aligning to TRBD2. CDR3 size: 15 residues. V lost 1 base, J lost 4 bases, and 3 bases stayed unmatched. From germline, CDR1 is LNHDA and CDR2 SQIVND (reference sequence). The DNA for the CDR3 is TGTGCCAGTAGTATAGGGACTAGCGGAGGAGAGACCCAGTACTTC. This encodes CASSIGTSGGETQYF.

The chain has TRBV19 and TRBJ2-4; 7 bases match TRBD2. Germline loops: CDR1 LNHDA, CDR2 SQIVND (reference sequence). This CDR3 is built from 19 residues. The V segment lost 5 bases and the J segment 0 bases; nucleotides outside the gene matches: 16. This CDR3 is CASSLGGVSGLRAKNIQYF. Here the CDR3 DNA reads TGTGCCAGTAGTTTGGGGGGGGTTTCCGGACTCCGAGCCAAAAACATTCAGTACTTC.

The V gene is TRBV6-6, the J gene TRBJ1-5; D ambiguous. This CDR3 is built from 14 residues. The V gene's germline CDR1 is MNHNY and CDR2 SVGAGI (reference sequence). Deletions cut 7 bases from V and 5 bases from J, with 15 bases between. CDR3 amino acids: CASKPQYGDQPQHF. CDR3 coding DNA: TGTGCCAGCAAACCACAATACGGCGATCAGCCCCAGCATTTT.

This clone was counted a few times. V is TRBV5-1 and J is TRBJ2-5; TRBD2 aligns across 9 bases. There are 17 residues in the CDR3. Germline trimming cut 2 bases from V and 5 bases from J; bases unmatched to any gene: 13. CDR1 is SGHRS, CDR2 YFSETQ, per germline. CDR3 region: CASSLGGRGRAVETQYF. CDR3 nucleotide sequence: TGCGCCAGCAGCTTAGGGGGGCGCGGGAGGGCCGTTGAGACCCAGTACTTC.

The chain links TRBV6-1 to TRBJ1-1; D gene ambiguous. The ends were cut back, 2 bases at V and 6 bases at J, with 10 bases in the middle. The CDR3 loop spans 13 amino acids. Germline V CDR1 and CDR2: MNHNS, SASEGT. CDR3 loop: CASSEIVRSEAFF. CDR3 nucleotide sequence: TGTGCCAGCAGTGAAATCGTCCGGTCTGAAGCTTTCTTT.